This entry lists 2 T cell receptor beta chains sequenced from one sample in a study of vaccination and CD4 T cells after COVID-19. Treatment indicated: roughly 11-day PBMC culture with coronavirus spike peptide pools or control peptides (ViraFEST assay). No cognate antigen is known for these TCRs. Sequenced with the Oncomine TCR Beta short-read assay was DNA taken from cultured CD4+ T cells. One entry per CDR3 protein results from TCRdb running MiXCR on the PCR reads. The sample has approximately 3,200 distinct CDR3 sequences; 79% are singletons. The sequencing sample was made of CD4+ T cells from blood, cultured in vitro. These receptor sequences come from a human donor who had recovered from COVID-19.

The chain uses TRBV2 and TRBJ2-5; no reliable D call. The CDR3 loop spans 12 amino acids. Germline loops: CDR1 SNHLY, CDR2 FYNNEI. Trimming removed 4 bases at V and 7 bases at J, with 10 bases between. CDR3 bases: TGTGCCAGCAGTGCAAATACGGGGACCCAGTACTTC. This gives the protein CASSANTGTQYF.

The CDR3 loop is CASSAVHSNQPQHF. CDR3 nucleotides: TGTGCCAGCAGTGCTGTTCATAGCAATCAGCCCCAGCATTTT. The chain couples TRBV2 to TRBJ1-5; D gene uncertain. Germline V CDR1 and CDR2: SNHLY, FYNNEI. V gave up 4 bases and J gave up 0 bases, with 7 bases separating them. The CDR3 loop spans 14 amino acids.